The rows below give T cell receptor beta chains drawn from one sample of a study of blood T cell repertoires in COVID-19. Produced via immunoSEQ multiplex PCR; TCRdb's table is partial and in-frame only. This table has roughly 280,000 clones, 88% appearing once. Material: PBMCs or T cells enriched from blood (not recorded which). All receptors come from a woman aged 50 to 65 who had recovered from COVID-19. The CDR3 runs from the conserved cysteine through the conserved F or W. D genes are given only for firm matches. For some rows the clone size is stated as once, few or many, or as a class when expanded; others skip it.

cdr3_nt cdr3_aa cdr3_length j_call d_call clone_size v_call
TGTGCCACCAGCGACCCAGGGGGACTCACAGATACGCAGTATTTT CATSDPGGLTDTQYF 15 TRBJ2-3 NA NA TRBV24-1
TGTGCCAGCAGCCATCCTCAGGCCAATCAGCCCCAGCATTTT CASSHPQANQPQHF 14 TRBJ1-5 NA NA TRBV4-2
TGTGCCAGCACCAAGGGGGGGGCGCAGTATGGCTACACCTTC CASTKGGAQYGYTF 14 TRBJ1-2 NA NA TRBV6-5
TGTGCCTGGAGTAAACCGGGACAGGGGGTTCTCGGGGAGCTGTTTTTT CAWSKPGQGVLGELFF 16 TRBJ2-2 TRBD1 NA TRBV30
TGTGCCAGCAGCCATGGGACTAGCGGGAGTTACGAGCAGTACTTC CASSHGTSGSYEQYF 15 TRBJ2-7 TRBD2 NA TRBV5-4
TGTGCCAGCAGTTTTTCGGACTACCCCGCGGGTCAGCCCCAGCATTTT CASSFSDYPAGQPQHF 16 TRBJ1-5 NA once TRBV28
TGCGCCAGCAGCAATAAAAACACCGGAGACTCCTACAATGAGCAGTTCTTC CASSNKNTGDSYNEQFF 17 TRBJ2-1 NA NA TRBV5-1
TGTGCCAGCAGACCTGGTGGACTCTATGGCTACACCTTC CASRPGGLYGYTF 13 TRBJ1-2 NA NA TRBV6-5
TGTGCCAGCAGTAAGGGACAGGGGGGCACTGAAGCTTTCTTT CASSKGQGGTEAFF 14 TRBJ1-1 TRBD1 NA TRBV6-5
TGCGCCAGCAGCGCCGCGGGGGCCTACGAGCAGTACTTC CASSAAGAYEQYF 13 TRBJ2-7 TRBD2 NA TRBV5-1
TGTGCCAGCAGCTTATCCGTCCGGCCGCGGAGCTCTGGAAACACCATATATTTT CASSLSVRPRSSGNTIYF 18 TRBJ1-3 NA NA TRBV7-2
TGTGCCACCAGCAGAGGGCCCACCTACGAGCAGTACTTC CATSRGPTYEQYF 13 TRBJ2-7 NA NA TRBV15
TGTGCCATCGGCAGAAGCTCCTACGAGCAGTACTTC CAIGRSSYEQYF 12 TRBJ2-7 NA NA TRBV10-3
TGTGCCAGCATTAGGGGCCAATACAATGAGCAGTTCTTC CASIRGQYNEQFF 13 TRBJ2-1 NA NA TRBV6-5
TGTGCCAGCAGTGTACAGGGTTACAATGAGCAGTTCTTC CASSVQGYNEQFF 13 TRBJ2-1 NA NA TRBV2
TGTGCCAGCAGTGTGAACCTAGCGGGAGGCCAGCAGTTCTTC CASSVNLAGGQQFF 14 TRBJ2-1 TRBD2 NA TRBV11-2
TGCAGCGTGGGGGGAGGGGGACCCTATGGCTACACCTTC CSVGGGGPYGYTF 13 TRBJ1-2 NA once TRBV29-1
TGTGCCAGCAGGAGAGGCGGAAACTATGGCTACACCTTC CASRRGGNYGYTF 13 TRBJ1-2 NA NA TRBV2
TGTGCCAGCAGTTTCTGGGGGGGACAGGATGGGCTAAGCGGCTACACCTTC CASSFWGGQDGLSGYTF 17 TRBJ1-2 TRBD1 NA TRBV28
TGTGCCAGCGCGGGGGCAGGGTATTTTTCTAACTATGGCTACACCTTC CASAGAGYFSNYGYTF 16 TRBJ1-2 NA NA TRBV2
TGTGCCAGCAGTTGGAGGGTACCTACCGGGGAGCTGTTTTTT CASSWRVPTGELFF 14 TRBJ2-2 NA NA TRBV27
TGCGCCAGCAAAGCGGTAATAGACACCGGGGAGCTGTTTTTT CASKAVIDTGELFF 14 TRBJ2-2 NA few TRBV5-1
TGTGCCAGCAGTCAAAGAGGGACTAGCGGGAGTCTTAGGAATGAGCAGTTCTTC CASSQRGTSGSLRNEQFF 18 TRBJ2-1 TRBD2 NA TRBV28
TGTGCCAGCAGGACGGACAGGACCGACAATGAGCAGTTCTTC CASRTDRTDNEQFF 14 TRBJ2-1 TRBD1 NA TRBV7-8
TGTGCCAGCAGCGTCCGGGACACCTCCACCGGGGAGCTGTTTTTT CASSVRDTSTGELFF 15 TRBJ2-2 NA NA TRBV9
TGTGCCAGCCGGGGGGGGGACATTCAGTACTTC CASRGGDIQYF 11 TRBJ2-4 TRBD2 once TRBV6-5
TGTGCCAGCAGCCAGGCTGGGACAGGGGGGGGAGCTTTCTTT CASSQAGTGGGAFF 14 TRBJ1-1 TRBD1 NA TRBV3-1/TRBV3-2
TGTGCCAGCAGACACCCGACAGGGGGCGCACATGGCTACACCTTC CASRHPTGGAHGYTF 15 TRBJ1-2 TRBD1 NA TRBV6-5
TGTGCCAGCAGCTTAATATCGGGCTCTGGGGCCAACGTCCTGACTTTC CASSLISGSGANVLTF 16 TRBJ2-6 NA NA TRBV7-8
TGTGCCAGCAGGGACAGGAACACTGAAGCTTTCTTT CASRDRNTEAFF 12 TRBJ1-1 TRBD1 NA TRBV19
TGTGCCATCAGTGAGCTCGGGGGAAAAGCCTACGAGCAGTACTTC CAISELGGKAYEQYF 15 TRBJ2-7 NA NA TRBV10-3
TGTGCCACCAGTGAATCACCCCGGACTAGCGGGGGTTCAGATACGCAGTATTTT CATSESPRTSGGSDTQYF 18 TRBJ2-3 TRBD2 once TRBV24-1
TGCAGTGCAAGTAGCGGGTCTCACAATGAGCAGTTCTTC CSASSGSHNEQFF 13 TRBJ2-1 TRBD2 NA TRBV20-1
TGTGCCTGGGGACCCCGGAGGGACAGACTCAAGGGAGGCAATCAGCCCCAGCATTTT CAWGPRRDRLKGGNQPQHF 19 TRBJ1-5 TRBD1 NA TRBV30
TGTGCCAGCAGCCAAGACTGGGGGCCGGCGTTGATGAACACTGAAGCTTTCTTT CASSQDWGPALMNTEAFF 18 TRBJ1-1 NA NA TRBV14
TGTGCCAGCAGTGGAGGTAGCGGGAGGGCCGATGAGCAGTTCTTC CASSGGSGRADEQFF 15 TRBJ2-1 TRBD2 NA TRBV2
TGTGCCAGCAGCACGGGGGGACTAGCGGAATACGAGCAGTACTTC CASSTGGLAEYEQYF 15 TRBJ2-7 TRBD2 NA TRBV7-6
TGTGCCAGCAGTATGCAGGGATTTGAAAAACTGTTTTTT CASSMQGFEKLFF 13 TRBJ1-4 NA NA TRBV28
TGTGCCAGCAGCGTAGATCTTCTTTTTGAGCAGTTCTTC CASSVDLLFEQFF 13 TRBJ2-1 NA NA TRBV9
TGTGCCAGCAGTCGCTCCGGGACAGGATACAATGAGCAGTTCTTC CASSRSGTGYNEQFF 15 TRBJ2-1 TRBD1 NA TRBV7-2
TGTGCCAGCAGTCCGCGGACAGGGTCGGACAATGAGCAGTTCTTC CASSPRTGSDNEQFF 15 TRBJ2-1 TRBD1 NA TRBV6-5
TGTGCCAGCAGTCCCGAGACAGGGATACAGCCCCAGCATTTT CASSPETGIQPQHF 14 TRBJ1-5 TRBD1 NA TRBV28
TGTGCCAGCACCTTAGGACAGACAACATTCTACGAGCAGTACTTC CASTLGQTTFYEQYF 15 TRBJ2-7 NA NA TRBV27
TGTGCCAGCAGCTTGCTCGTAGGACAGGGGGTAATCACCGGGGAGCTGTTTTTT CASSLLVGQGVITGELFF 18 TRBJ2-2 TRBD1 NA TRBV5-6
TGCGCCAGCAGCTTGGACCGTCAGGGGTATAATTCACCCCTCCACTTT CASSLDRQGYNSPLHF 16 TRBJ1-6 NA NA TRBV5-1
TGTGCCACCAGCAGAGATGGAGCCGGTACCTACGAGCAGTACTTC CATSRDGAGTYEQYF 15 TRBJ2-7 NA NA TRBV15
TGTGCCAGTAGTCTATCCCGGCTAGCGGGAAACAATGAGCAGTTCTTC CASSLSRLAGNNEQFF 16 TRBJ2-1 TRBD2 NA TRBV19
TGTGCCAGCAGTGGAGCGAGCAATGAGCAGTTCTTC CASSGASNEQFF 12 TRBJ2-1 NA NA TRBV2
TGCAGCGTGGCAAAACAGGGATTAACAGATACGCAGTATTTT CSVAKQGLTDTQYF 14 TRBJ2-3 NA once TRBV29-1
TGTGCCACCAGTCGGACTAGCGGGAGCTATGAGCAGTTCTTC CATSRTSGSYEQFF 14 TRBJ2-1 TRBD2 NA TRBV24-1